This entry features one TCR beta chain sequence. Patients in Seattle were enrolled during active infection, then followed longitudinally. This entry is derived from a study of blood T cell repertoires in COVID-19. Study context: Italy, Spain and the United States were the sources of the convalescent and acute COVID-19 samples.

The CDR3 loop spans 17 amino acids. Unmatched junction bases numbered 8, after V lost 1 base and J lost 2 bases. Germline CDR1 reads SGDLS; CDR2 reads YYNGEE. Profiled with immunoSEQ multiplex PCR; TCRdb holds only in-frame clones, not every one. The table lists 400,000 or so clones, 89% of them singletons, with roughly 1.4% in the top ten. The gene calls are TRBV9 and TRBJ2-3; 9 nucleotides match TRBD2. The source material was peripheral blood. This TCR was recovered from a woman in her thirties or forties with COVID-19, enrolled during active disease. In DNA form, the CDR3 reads TGTGCCAGCAGCGTACGGTTCCTAGCGGGGAACACAGATACGCAGTATTTT. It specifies CASSVRFLAGNTDTQYF.